This TCR beta chain was observed in a study of blood T cell repertoires in COVID-19. The length of the CDR3 is 15 residues. CDR1 MDHEN and CDR2 SYDVKM come from the germline V gene. V lost 5 bases to trimming and J lost 6 bases, with 14 bases between them. Study processing details: Reference gene primer amplification yielded estimated nucleated cell counts. Some clones are missing from TCRdb's copy, which holds only in-frame ones; the method was immunoSEQ multiplex PCR. That table supplies the V and J calls and clone size; D and trimming were determined from the DNA. The sample yields roughly 39,000 clones, approximately 90% seen once.

The chain couples TRBV28 to TRBJ1-6; D uncertain. The sample comprised peripheral blood. This receptor was identified in a woman of 80 years or more with active COVID-19. CDR3 region: CASSLAGIGNSPLHF. CDR3 nucleotide sequence: TGTGCCAGCAGTCTTGCGGGTATTGGTAATTCACCCCTCCACTTT.